The rows below give T cell receptor beta chains drawn from one sample of a study of molecular identifiers for immune sequencing clone quantification. TCRdb re-called the PCR reads with MiXCR, one entry per CDR3 protein. Among some 59,000 distinct CDR3 sequences listed, roughly a quarter were seen once. Sequenced sample: naive CD8+ T cells from blood, with Jurkat cell RNA spiked in. These receptors were collected from a human donor in good health. Some libraries in this study had Jurkat cell RNA spiked in. CDR3s include the opening cysteine and the closing phenylalanine or tryptophan. The D gene is left open where the match is weak. Expanded clones get a size class; other rows say once, few or many, or leave the size out.

>many|TRBJ1-2|NA|TRBV4-1
TGCGCCAGCAGCCAAGGAGGAGGGTTGGTCTATGGCTACACCTTC
CASSQGGGLVYGYTF
>many|TRBJ2-3|NA|TRBV12-3/TRBV12-4
TGTGCCAGCAGTTTTATCCTGACCGAAGTTCCCACAGATACGCAGTATTTT
CASSFILTEVPTDTQYF
>many|TRBJ2-2|TRBD1|TRBV29-1
TGCAGCGTTGATGCGCAGGGGGCTGGCACCGGGGAGCTGTTTTTT
CSVDAQGAGTGELFF
>NA|TRBJ2-7|TRBD1|TRBV19
TGTGCCAGTAGTCATGCGGACAGGCCCACCTACGAGCAGTACTTC
CASSHADRPTYEQYF
>many|TRBJ2-5|TRBD2|TRBV7-8
TGTGCCAGCAGCTTAGGTGCGGGGGGGCCTGAGACCCAGTACTTC
CASSLGAGGPETQYF
>NA|TRBJ1-2|NA|TRBV14
TGTGCCAGCAGCCCTTTCGGGGGCTATGGCTACACCTTC
CASSPFGGYGYTF
>NA|TRBJ1-1|NA|TRBV19
TGTGCCAGTAGTCCCCGACCTGGGCAGCCGCAGAACACTGAAGCTTTCTTT
CASSPRPGQPQNTEAFF
>many|TRBJ1-1|NA|TRBV4-2
TGTGCCAGCAGCCAGACAGTCATGAACACTGAAGCTTTCTTT
CASSQTVMNTEAFF
>many|TRBJ2-1|TRBD2|TRBV5-1
TGCGCCAGCAGGGCCGGGACTAGAACCTACAATGAGCAGTTCTTC
CASRAGTRTYNEQFF
>NA|TRBJ1-1|NA|TRBV15
TGTGCCACCAGCAGAGGTTGGCTATCGAACACTGAAGCTTTCTTT
CATSRGWLSNTEAFF
>many|TRBJ2-5|TRBD1|TRBV12-3/TRBV12-4
TGTGCCAGCAGAGAAGGGACAGGGCAAGAGACCCAGTACTTC
CASREGTGQETQYF
>many|TRBJ2-7|TRBD1|TRBV19
TGTGCCAGTAGTACCGGGACAGGCTACGAGCAGTACTTC
CASSTGTGYEQYF
>many|TRBJ2-1|NA|TRBV7-3
TGTGCCAGCAGCCCTTGGGCCGGGAGCTCCTACAATGAGCAGTTCTTC
CASSPWAGSSYNEQFF
>few|TRBJ2-2|NA|TRBV6-2/TRBV6-3
TGTGCCAGCAGCAATAAAGAGGCGGGCTACACCGGGGAGCTGTTTTTT
CASSNKEAGYTGELFF
>NA|TRBJ1-4|NA|TRBV6-5
TGTGCCAGCAGTTTAATTCTTGGGTCGGGTGATGAAAAACTGTTTTTT
CASSLILGSGDEKLFF
>NA|TRBJ2-5|TRBD2|TRBV4-1
TGCGCCAGCAGCCAAGCAGCGGGACCAAACCAAGAGCCCCAGTACTTC
CASSQAAGPNQEPQYF
>medium-sized|TRBJ2-3|NA|TRBV7-9
TGTGCCAGCAGTCAAGGCACAGATACGCAGTATTTT
CASSQGTDTQYF